The 4 T cell receptor beta chains listed next were all sequenced from one sample in a study of CD8 T cells in ankylosing spondylitis. From the 5' RACE reads, TCRdb called clonotypes with MiXCR, one entry per CDR3 protein. The sample includes tens of thousands of distinct CDR3 sequences, under 3% seen only once; the top ten take around 7.7%. The sequencing sample was made of blood, either unsorted or a sorted T cell fraction (not recorded which). Receptors originate from a female donor with ankylosing spondylitis or in good health (not recorded which).

This clonotype came up many times. This chain links TRBV9 with TRBJ1-2; a possible D gene is TRBD1 (5 bases). Trimming removed 4 bases from V and 8 bases from J, with 21 bases in between. The CDR3 runs 15 residues. Germline V CDR1 and CDR2: SGDLS, YYNGEE. The CDR3 reads CASSPGGDGFSGYTF. The CDR3, as DNA: TGTGCCAGCAGCCCCGGGGGGGACGGATTCTCAGGCTACACCTTC.

There are many counts of this clonotype. The chain has TRBV9 and TRBJ2-2; D may correspond to TRBD1 or TRBD2 (5 bases each). Germline CDR1 and CDR2: SGDLS and YYNGEE. The CDR3 contains 15 residues. Trimming left V 0 bases short and J 4 bases short, with 10 bases between. The DNA for the CDR3 is TGTGCCAGCAGCGTAGGTGGGGGTGGCACCGGGGAGCTGTTTTTT. It is translated as CASSVGGGGTGELFF.

This clonotype was counted ten times or more. This chain connects TRBV9 to TRBJ2-2; 7 nucleotides align to TRBD2. The CDR3 sequence is 14 residues long. From germline, CDR1 is SGDLS and CDR2 YYNGEE. J gave up 1 base and V 3 bases, and 0 bases lay outside the gene matches. In DNA form, the CDR3 reads TGTGCCAGCAGCGAGCGGGAGAACACCGGGGAGCTGTTTTTT. Residues: CASSERENTGELFF.

This clonotype appeared many times. J is TRBJ2-1 and V is TRBV9; 12 bases are shared with TRBD2. With 1 base clipped from V and 6 bases from J, the junction kept 8 bases outside the gene matches. CDR3 length: 17 residues. CDR1 and CDR2 from the germline V gene are SGDLS and YYNGEE. The CDR3 sequence: CASSVSLASGRANEQFF. In DNA form, the CDR3 reads TGTGCCAGCAGCGTATCCCTTGCTAGCGGGAGGGCCAATGAGCAGTTCTTC.